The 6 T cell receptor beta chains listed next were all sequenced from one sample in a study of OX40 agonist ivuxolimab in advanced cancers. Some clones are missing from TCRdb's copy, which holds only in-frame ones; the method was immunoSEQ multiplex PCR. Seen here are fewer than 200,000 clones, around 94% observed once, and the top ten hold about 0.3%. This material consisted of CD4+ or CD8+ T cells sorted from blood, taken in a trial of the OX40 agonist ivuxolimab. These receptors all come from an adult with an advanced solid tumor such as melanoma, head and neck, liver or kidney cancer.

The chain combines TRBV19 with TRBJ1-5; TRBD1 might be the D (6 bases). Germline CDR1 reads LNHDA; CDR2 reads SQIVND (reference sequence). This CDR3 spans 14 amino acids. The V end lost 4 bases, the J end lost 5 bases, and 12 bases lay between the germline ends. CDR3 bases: TGTGCCAGTAGTACCCCAGGGGATTATCAGCCCCAGCATTTT. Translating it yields CASSTPGDYQPQHF.

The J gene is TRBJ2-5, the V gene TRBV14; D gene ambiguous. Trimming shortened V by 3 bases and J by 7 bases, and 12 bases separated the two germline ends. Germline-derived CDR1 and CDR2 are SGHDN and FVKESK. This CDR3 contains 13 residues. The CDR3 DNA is TGTGCCAGCAGCCAGCACACGACGTTGACCCAGTACTTC. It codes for CASSQHTTLTQYF.

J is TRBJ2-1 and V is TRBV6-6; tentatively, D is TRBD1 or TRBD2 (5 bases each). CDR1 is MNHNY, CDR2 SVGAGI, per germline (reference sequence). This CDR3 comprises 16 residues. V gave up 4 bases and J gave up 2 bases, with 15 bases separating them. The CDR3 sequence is CASSSSRGPTYNEQFF. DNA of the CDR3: TGTGCCAGCAGTTCCTCCCGGGGCCCAACCTACAATGAGCAGTTCTTC.

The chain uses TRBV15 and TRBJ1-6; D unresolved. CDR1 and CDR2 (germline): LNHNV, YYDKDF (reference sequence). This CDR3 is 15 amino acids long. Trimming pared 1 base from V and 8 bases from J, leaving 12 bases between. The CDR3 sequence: CATSRGWGNDSPLHF. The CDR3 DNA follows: TGTGCCACCAGCAGAGGCTGGGGTAATGATTCACCCCTCCACTTT.

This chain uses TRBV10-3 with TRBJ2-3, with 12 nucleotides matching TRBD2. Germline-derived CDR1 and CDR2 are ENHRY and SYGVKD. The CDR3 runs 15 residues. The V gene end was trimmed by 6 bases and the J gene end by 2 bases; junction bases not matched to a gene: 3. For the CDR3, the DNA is TGTGCCATCAGCCTAGCGGGGGGGGACACAGATACGCAGTATTTT. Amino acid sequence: CAISLAGGDTDTQYF.

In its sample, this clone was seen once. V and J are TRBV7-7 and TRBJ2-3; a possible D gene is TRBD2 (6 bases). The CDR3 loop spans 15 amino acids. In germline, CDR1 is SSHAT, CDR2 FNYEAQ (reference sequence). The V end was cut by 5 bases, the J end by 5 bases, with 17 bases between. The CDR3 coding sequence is TGTGCCAGCAGCCCGACGAGGACGGGGGTAGATACGCAGTATTTT. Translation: CASSPTRTGVDTQYF.